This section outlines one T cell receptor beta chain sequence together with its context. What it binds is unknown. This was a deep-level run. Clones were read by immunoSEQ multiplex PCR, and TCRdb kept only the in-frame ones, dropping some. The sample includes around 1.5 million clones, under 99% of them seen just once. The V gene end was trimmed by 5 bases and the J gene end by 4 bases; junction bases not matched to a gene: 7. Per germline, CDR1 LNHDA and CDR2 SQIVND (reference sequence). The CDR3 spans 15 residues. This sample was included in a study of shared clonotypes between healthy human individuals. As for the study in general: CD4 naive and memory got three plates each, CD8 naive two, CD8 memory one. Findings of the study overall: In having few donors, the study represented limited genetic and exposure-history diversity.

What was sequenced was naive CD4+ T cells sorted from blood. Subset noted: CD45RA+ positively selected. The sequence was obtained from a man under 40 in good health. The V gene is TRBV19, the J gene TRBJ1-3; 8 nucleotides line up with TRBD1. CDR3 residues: CASSARTGSGNTIYF. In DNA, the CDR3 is TGTGCCAGTAGTGCCCGGACAGGGTCCGGAAACACCATATATTTT.